These T cell receptor beta chains were read from a single sample in a study of blood T cell repertoires in COVID-19. The protocol was immunoSEQ multiplex PCR, while the TCRdb copy is restricted to in-frame clones and leaves out a portion. This table holds over 45,000 clones, roughly four fifths found once. Sequenced input: peripheral blood. These TCRs come from a woman at least 80 years old with acute or convalescent COVID-19. CDR3s include the opening cysteine and the closing phenylalanine or tryptophan. The D gene is left open where the match is weak. Clone size is stated in some rows and not others, as once, few, many or a class when expanded.

clone_size d_call j_call v_call cdr3_aa cdr3_nt
medium-sized . TRBJ2-1 TRBV11-2 CASSLVGRGRGYNEQFF TGTGCCAGCAGCTTAGTCGGACGGGGGAGGGGGTACAATGAGCAGTTCTTC
. TRBD1 TRBJ2-1 TRBV3-1/TRBV3-2 CASSAINRGEQFF TGTGCCAGCAGCGCGATAAACAGGGGTGAGCAGTTCTTC
few TRBD2 TRBJ2-1 TRBV19 CASSSSGESYNEQFF TGTGCCAGTAGTAGCAGCGGGGAGTCCTACAATGAGCAGTTCTTC
. TRBD1 TRBJ2-5 TRBV6-5 CASSFGQGQETQYF TGTGCCAGCAGTTTTGGACAGGGGCAAGAGACCCAGTACTTC
. . TRBJ2-4 TRBV7-9 CASSLGSGIQYF TGTGCCAGCAGCTTAGGATCGGGGATTCAGTACTTC
. . TRBJ2-5 TRBV2 CASSLSETQYF TGTGCCAGCAGTCTTTCAGAGACCCAGTACTTC
. . TRBJ2-5 TRBV2 CASAYQETQYF TGTGCCAGCGCGTACCAAGAGACCCAGTACTTC
. . TRBJ1-2 TRBV18 CASSPIGGGYTF TGTGCCAGCTCACCAATAGGGGGTGGCTACACCTTC
. . TRBJ2-7 TRBV18 CASSGGQYEQYF TGTGCCAGCTCAGGCGGACAATACGAGCAGTACTTC
. TRBD1 TRBJ2-2 TRBV4-1 CASSQTGTANTGELFF TGCGCCAGCAGCCAGACCGGGACAGCGAACACCGGGGAGCTGTTTTTT
. . TRBJ2-5 TRBV5-1 CASSLMGQYQETQYF TGCGCCAGCAGCTTGATGGGGCAGTACCAAGAGACCCAGTACTTC
. TRBD1 TRBJ1-4 TRBV6-5 CATQPGGWEKLFF TGTGCCACCCAGCCAGGGGGGTGGGAAAAACTGTTTTTT
. . TRBJ1-1 TRBV9 CASSVGGFNTEAFF TGTGCCAGCAGCGTAGGAGGGTTCAACACTGAAGCTTTCTTT
. TRBD1 TRBJ1-1 TRBV24-1 CATSDRTGGNTEAFF TGTGCCACCAGTGACCGTACAGGGGGGAACACTGAAGCTTTCTTT
. . TRBJ1-6 TRBV21-1 CASSKGTGWGSDSSPLHF TGTGCCAGCAGCAAAGGGACAGGTTGGGGATCGGACTCTTCACCCCTCCACTTT
. . TRBJ1-1 TRBV5-1 CASSNIQGNTEAFF TGCGCCAGCAGCAACATACAGGGGAACACTGAAGCTTTCTTT
. . TRBJ2-3 TRBV3-1/TRBV3-2 CASSPRRAGAESQYF TGTGCCAGCAGCCCCAGGAGGGCGGGCGCGGAGTCGCAGTATTTT
once TRBD2 TRBJ2-7 TRBV6-5 CASSKEAGVYEQYF TGTGCCAGCAGCAAAGAAGCGGGAGTCTACGAGCAGTACTTC
. TRBD1 TRBJ1-6 TRBV5-8 CASSPGQGSYSPLHF TGTGCCAGCAGCCCAGGACAGGGATCGTATTCACCCCTCCACTTT
. TRBD2 TRBJ2-7 TRBV5-1 CASSYGTSGVYEQYF TGCGCCAGCAGCTATGGGACTAGCGGTGTATACGAGCAGTACTTC
. TRBD1 TRBJ2-5 TRBV2 CASIKDRGRQETQYF TGTGCCAGCATTAAGGACAGGGGACGCCAAGAGACCCAGTACTTC
. . TRBJ2-5 TRBV29-1 CSGGGGETQYF TGCAGCGGAGGGGGGGGAGAGACCCAGTACTTC
. . TRBJ1-2 TRBV27 CASSPRTLAYGYTF TGTGCCAGCAGTCCCAGGACACTCGCCTATGGCTACACCTTC
few . TRBJ1-6 TRBV7-3 CASSLDNTAPLHF TGTGCCAGCAGCTTAGACAACACGGCACCCCTCCACTTT
. . TRBJ2-5 TRBV21-1 CASSKVAGGEQETQYF TGTGCCAGCAGCAAAGTTGCCGGGGGAGAACAAGAGACCCAGTACTTC
few . TRBJ2-2 TRBV6-6 CASSRGNTGELFF TGTGCCAGCTCCAGGGGGAACACCGGGGAGCTGTTTTTT
. . TRBJ2-7 TRBV5-1 CASSSGVTPYEQYF TGCGCCAGCAGCTCGGGAGTCACCCCGTACGAGCAGTACTTC
. . TRBJ2-3 TRBV5-1 CASSLEAKAPDTQYF TGCGCCAGCAGCTTGGAAGCGAAGGCCCCAGATACGCAGTATTTT
. . TRBJ1-1 TRBV25-1 CASSDIQGDTEAFF TGTGCCAGCAGTGATATACAGGGTGACACTGAAGCTTTCTTT
. TRBD1 TRBJ1-5 TRBV2 CASRATGAGSQPQHF TGTGCCAGCAGGGCAACAGGGGCCGGGAGTCAGCCCCAGCATTTT
. . TRBJ2-3 TRBV10-1 CASRETISTGTQYF TGCGCCAGCAGGGAAACGATTAGCACGGGTACGCAGTATTTT
. . TRBJ1-4 TRBV6-6 CASSLRANEKLFF TGTGCCAGCAGTCTCCGGGCTAATGAAAAACTGTTTTTT
once TRBD1 TRBJ1-2 TRBV5-1 CASSPGDETGVNSYTF TGCGCCAGCAGCCCGGGGGACGAGACAGGGGTCAACAGCTACACCTTC
. TRBD1 TRBJ1-1 TRBV29-1 CSVGDRQTEAFF TGCAGCGTTGGGGACAGACAGACTGAAGCTTTCTTT
. TRBD1 TRBJ2-5 TRBV10-3 CAITSQTGQAETQYF TGTGCCATCACGTCCCAAACCGGACAGGCGGAGACCCAGTACTTC
. TRBD1 TRBJ1-5 TRBV6-5 CASSERTGDHQPQHF TGTGCCAGCAGCGAGAGGACAGGGGACCACCAGCCCCAGCATTTT
. TRBD2 TRBJ2-1 TRBV4-1 CASSQLAGGSYNEQFF TGCGCCAGCAGCCAACTAGCGGGGGGCTCCTACAATGAGCAGTTCTTC
. . TRBJ2-5 TRBV19 CASSIRVSETQYF TGTGCCAGTAGTATACGGGTGTCCGAGACCCAGTACTTC
few TRBD2 TRBJ2-5 TRBV19 CASSIDGRAVETQYF TGTGCCAGTAGTATTGACGGGAGGGCCGTAGAGACCCAGTACTTC
. . TRBJ2-1 TRBV4-2 CASSRGGGDEQFF TGTGCCAGCAGCCGAGGGGGGGGCGATGAGCAGTTCTTC
. TRBD1 TRBJ2-7 TRBV27 CASSFGGQVSNQYF TGTGCCAGCAGTTTTGGGGGACAGGTCTCTAACCAGTACTTC
few TRBD2 TRBJ2-5 TRBV14 CASSPGTSGIETQYF TGTGCCAGCAGCCCCGGGACTAGCGGGATTGAGACCCAGTACTTC
many . TRBJ2-1 TRBV18 CASSLTGKHEQFF TGTGCCAGCTCACTAACAGGGAAGCATGAGCAGTTCTTC
. TRBD1 TRBJ1-1 TRBV6-5 CASSYGGTATEAFF TGTGCCAGCAGTTACGGAGGGACAGCGACTGAAGCTTTCTTT
. . TRBJ1-2 TRBV28 CASRQSNYGYTF TGTGCCAGCAGACAGAGTAACTATGGCTACACCTTC
. TRBD1 TRBJ2-5 TRBV3-1/TRBV3-2 CASSQETGLLETQYF TGTGCCAGCAGCCAAGAGACAGGGTTATTGGAGACCCAGTACTTC
few . TRBJ2-3 TRBV2 CASSPGTYTDTQYF TGTGCCAGCAGCCCTGGGACTTACACAGATACGCAGTATTTT
once TRBD1 TRBJ2-1 TRBV29-1 CSVEGTGRGSYNEQFF TGCAGCGTTGAAGGGACAGGGAGAGGCTCCTACAATGAGCAGTTCTTC
. . TRBJ1-5 TRBV19 CATETTFGSGLRQPQHF TGTGCCACCGAGACAACCTTTGGGAGTGGGTTGAGACAGCCCCAGCATTTT
. TRBD1 TRBJ1-5 TRBV13 CASSLGGQGPRIYSNQPQHF TGTGCCAGCAGCTTAGGGGGACAGGGGCCTAGGATATATAGCAATCAGCCCCAGCATTTT
once TRBD2 TRBJ2-3 TRBV28 CASTGGITDTQYF TGTGCCAGCACGGGGGGGATCACAGATACGCAGTATTTT
. . TRBJ1-1 TRBV28 CASSLFYRLTANTEAFF TGTGCCAGCAGTTTATTCTACAGATTGACAGCGAACACTGAAGCTTTCTTT
. . TRBJ1-5 TRBV7-2 CASTPRGSVRQPQHF TGTGCCAGCACCCCGCGGGGGTCCGTTCGACAGCCCCAGCATTTT
. . TRBJ1-1 TRBV5-4 CASRTERNTEAFF TGTGCCAGCAGGACGGAGAGAAACACTGAAGCTTTCTTT
. . TRBJ2-6 TRBV4-1 CASTARAGANVLTF TGCGCCAGCACCGCGAGGGCTGGGGCCAACGTCCTGACTTTC
. TRBD2 TRBJ2-1 TRBV5-1 CASSRLAGAHNEQFF TGCGCCAGCAGCCGACTAGCGGGCGCCCACAATGAGCAGTTCTTC